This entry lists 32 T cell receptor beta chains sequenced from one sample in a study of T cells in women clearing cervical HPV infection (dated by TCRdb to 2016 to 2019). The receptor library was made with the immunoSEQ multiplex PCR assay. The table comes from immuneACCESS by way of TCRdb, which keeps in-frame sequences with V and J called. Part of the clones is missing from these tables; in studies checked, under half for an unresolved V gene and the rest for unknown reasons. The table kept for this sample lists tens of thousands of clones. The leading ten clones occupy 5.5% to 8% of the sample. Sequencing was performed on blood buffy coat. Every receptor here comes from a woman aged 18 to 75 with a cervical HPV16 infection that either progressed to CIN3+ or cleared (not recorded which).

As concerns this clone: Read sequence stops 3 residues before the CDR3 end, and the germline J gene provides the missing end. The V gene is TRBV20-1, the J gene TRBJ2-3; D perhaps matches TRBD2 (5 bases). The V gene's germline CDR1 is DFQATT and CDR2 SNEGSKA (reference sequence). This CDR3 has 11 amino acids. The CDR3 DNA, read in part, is TGCAGTGTATTAGGGTCGGGGACG. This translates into CSVLGSGT. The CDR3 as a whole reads CSVLGSGTQYF.

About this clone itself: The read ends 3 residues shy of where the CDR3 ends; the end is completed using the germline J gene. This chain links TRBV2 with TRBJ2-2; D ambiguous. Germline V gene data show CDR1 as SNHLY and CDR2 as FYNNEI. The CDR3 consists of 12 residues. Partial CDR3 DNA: TGTGCCAGCAGTGAAGGCGTTTCACCG. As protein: CASSEGVSP. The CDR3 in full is CASSEGVSPLFF.

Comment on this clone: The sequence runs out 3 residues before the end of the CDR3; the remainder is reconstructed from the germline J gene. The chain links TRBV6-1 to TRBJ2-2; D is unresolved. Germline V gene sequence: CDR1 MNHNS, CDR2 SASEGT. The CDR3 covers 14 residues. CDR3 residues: CASSAQEKFGKLFF. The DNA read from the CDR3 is TGTGCCAGCAGTGCCCAGGAGAAGTTTGGAAAG.

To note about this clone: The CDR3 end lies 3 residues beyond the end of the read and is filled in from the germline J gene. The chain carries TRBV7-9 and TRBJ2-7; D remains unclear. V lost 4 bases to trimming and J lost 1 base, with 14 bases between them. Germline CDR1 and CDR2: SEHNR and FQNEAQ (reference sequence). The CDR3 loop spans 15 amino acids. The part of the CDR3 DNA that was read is TGTGCCAGCAGCTCATCGACAAGGTGGTCCTACGAG. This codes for CASSSSTRWSYE. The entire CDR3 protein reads CASSSSTRWSYEQYF.

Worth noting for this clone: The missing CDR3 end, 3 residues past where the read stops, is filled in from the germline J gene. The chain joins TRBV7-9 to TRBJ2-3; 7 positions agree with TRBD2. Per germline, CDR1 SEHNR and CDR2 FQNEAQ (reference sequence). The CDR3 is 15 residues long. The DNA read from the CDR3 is TGTGCCAGCAGCTTAGCGCGGGGGACCCAAGAGACG. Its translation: CASSLARGTQET. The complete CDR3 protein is CASSLARGTQETQYF. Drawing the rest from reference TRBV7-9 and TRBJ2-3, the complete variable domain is DTGVSQNPRHKITKRGQNVTFRCDPISEHNRLYWYRQTLGQGPEFLTYFQNEAQLEKSRLLSDRFSAERPKGSFSTLEIQRTEQGDSAMYLCASSLARGTQETQYFGPGTRLTVL.

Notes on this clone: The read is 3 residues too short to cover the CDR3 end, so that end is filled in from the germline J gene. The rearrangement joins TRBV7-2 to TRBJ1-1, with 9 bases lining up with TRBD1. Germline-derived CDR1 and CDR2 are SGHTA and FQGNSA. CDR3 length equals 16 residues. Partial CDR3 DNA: TGTGCCAGCAGCTTAGCGGGGGGACAGGGAACACTCATA. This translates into CASSLAGGQGTLI. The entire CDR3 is CASSLAGGQGTLIAFF.

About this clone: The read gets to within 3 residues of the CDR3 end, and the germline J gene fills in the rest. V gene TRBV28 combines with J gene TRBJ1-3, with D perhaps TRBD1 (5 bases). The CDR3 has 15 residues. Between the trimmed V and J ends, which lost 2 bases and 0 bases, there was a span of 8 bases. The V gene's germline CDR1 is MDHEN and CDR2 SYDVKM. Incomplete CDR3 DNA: TGTGCCAGCAGTTTAAGGGGTAACTCTGGAAACACC. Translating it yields CASSLRGNSGNT. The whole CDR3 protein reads CASSLRGNSGNTIYF.

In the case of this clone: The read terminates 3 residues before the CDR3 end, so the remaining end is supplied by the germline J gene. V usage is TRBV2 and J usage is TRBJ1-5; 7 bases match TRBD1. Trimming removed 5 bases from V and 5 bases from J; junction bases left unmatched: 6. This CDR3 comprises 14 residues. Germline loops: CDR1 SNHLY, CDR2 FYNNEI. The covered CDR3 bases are TGTGCCAGCAGTTCCGACAGGGCCCATCAGCCC. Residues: CASSSDRAHQP. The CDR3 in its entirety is CASSSDRAHQPQHF.

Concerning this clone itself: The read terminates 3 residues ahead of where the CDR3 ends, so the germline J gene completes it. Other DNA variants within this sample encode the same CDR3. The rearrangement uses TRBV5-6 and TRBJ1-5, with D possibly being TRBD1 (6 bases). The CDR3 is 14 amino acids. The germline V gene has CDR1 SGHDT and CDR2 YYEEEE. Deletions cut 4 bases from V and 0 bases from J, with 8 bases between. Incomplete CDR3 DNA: TGTGCCAGCAGCCTGGACAGTAGCAATCAGCCC. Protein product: CASSLDSSNQP. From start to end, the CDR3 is CASSLDSSNQPQHF.

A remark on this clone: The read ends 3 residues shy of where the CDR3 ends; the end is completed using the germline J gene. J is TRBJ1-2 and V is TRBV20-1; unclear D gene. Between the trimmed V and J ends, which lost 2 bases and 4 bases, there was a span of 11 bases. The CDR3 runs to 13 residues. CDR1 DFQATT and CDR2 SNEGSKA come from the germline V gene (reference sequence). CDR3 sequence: CSARPPLVYGYTF. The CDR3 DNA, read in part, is TGCAGTGCTAGACCTCCCCTCGTCTATGGC.

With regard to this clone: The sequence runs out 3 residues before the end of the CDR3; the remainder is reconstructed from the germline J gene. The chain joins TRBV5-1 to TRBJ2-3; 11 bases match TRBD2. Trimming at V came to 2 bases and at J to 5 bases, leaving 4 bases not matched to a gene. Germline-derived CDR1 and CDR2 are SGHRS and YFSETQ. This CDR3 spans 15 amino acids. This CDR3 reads CASSLLAGEGDTQYF. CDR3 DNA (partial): TGCGCCAGCAGCTTACTAGCGGGAGAGGGAGATACG.

CDR3 DNA, as far as it was read: TGCAGTGCCCACGAGCGGCTGGGACTAGCGGGAGCAGATACG. Translated: CSAHERLGLAGADT. The whole CDR3 protein is CSAHERLGLAGADTQYF. This sequence joins TRBV20-1 and TRBJ2-3; TRBD2 aligns across 14 bases. The observed sequence ends 3 residues before the CDR3 terminus, with the missing tail filled in from the germline J gene. Trimming took 6 bases from V and 4 from J; bases not matched to a gene: 12. Per germline, CDR1 DFQATT and CDR2 SNEGSKA (reference sequence). This CDR3 is built from 17 residues.

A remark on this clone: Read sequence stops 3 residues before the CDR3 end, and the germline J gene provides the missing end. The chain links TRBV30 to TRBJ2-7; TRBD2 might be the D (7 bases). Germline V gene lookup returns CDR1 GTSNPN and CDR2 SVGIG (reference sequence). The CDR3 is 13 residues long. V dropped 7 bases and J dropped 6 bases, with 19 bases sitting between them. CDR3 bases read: TGTGCCTTTTCAGGCGGGGGCCTTAGCGAG. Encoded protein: CAFSGGGLSE. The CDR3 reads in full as CAFSGGGLSEQYF. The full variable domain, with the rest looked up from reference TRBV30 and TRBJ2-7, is SQTIHQWPATLVQPVGSPLSLECTVEGTSNPNLYWYRQAAGRGLQLLFYSVGIGQISSEVPQNLSASRPQDRQFILSSKKLLLSDSGFYLCAFSGGGLSEQYFGPGTRLTVT.

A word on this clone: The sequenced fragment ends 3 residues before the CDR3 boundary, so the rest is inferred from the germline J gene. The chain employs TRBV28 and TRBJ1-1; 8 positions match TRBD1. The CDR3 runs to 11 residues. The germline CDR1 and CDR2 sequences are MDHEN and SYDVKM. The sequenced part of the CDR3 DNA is TGTGCCAGCAGCCCTGACAGGGGA. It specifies CASSPDRG. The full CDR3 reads CASSPDRGAFF.

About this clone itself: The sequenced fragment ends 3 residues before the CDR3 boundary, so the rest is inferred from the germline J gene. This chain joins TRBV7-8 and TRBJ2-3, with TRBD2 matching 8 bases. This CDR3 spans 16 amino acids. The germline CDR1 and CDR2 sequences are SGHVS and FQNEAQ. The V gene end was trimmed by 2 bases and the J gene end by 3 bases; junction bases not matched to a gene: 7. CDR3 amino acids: CASSLLRLAKTDTQYF. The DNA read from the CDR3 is TGTGCCAGCAGCTTATTGAGACTAGCGAAAACAGATACG.

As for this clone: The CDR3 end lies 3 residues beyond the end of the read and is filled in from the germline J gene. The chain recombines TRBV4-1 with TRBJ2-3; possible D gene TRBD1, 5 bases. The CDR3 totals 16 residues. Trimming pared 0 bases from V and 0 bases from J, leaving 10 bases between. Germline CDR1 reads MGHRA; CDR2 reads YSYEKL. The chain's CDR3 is CASSQDGAASTDTQYF. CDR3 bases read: TGCGCCAGCAGCCAAGATGGGGCGGCTAGCACAGATACG.

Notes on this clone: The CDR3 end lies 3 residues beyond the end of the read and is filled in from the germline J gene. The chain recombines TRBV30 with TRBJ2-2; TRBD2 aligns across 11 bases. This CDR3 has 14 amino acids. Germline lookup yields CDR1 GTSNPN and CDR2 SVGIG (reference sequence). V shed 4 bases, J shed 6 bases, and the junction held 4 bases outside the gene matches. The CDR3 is CAWTLAGGPGELFF. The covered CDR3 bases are TGTGCCTGGACCCTAGCGGGAGGCCCCGGGGAG.

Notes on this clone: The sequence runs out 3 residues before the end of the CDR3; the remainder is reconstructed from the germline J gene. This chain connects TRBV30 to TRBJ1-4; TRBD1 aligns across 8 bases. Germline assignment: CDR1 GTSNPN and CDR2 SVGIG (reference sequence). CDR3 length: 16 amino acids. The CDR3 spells CAWSSLEGQANSPLFF. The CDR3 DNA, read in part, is TGTGCCTGGAGTTCACTGGAGGGACAGGCTAATTCACCA.

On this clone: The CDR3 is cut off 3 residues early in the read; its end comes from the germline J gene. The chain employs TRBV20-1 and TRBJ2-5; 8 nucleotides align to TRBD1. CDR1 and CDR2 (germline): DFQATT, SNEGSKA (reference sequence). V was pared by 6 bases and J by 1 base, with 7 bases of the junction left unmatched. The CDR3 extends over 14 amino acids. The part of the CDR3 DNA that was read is TGCAGTGCCCAGGGACAGGAGATCCAAGAGACC. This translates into CSAQGQEIQET. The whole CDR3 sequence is CSAQGQEIQETQYF.

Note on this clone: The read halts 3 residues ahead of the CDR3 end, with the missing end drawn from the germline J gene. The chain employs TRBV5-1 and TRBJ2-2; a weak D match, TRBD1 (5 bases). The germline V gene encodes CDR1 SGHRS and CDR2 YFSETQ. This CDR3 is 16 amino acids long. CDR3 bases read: TGCGCCAGCAGCTTGGAGGGGCCAACCTATAATTCACCG. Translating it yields CASSLEGPTYNSP. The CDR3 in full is CASSLEGPTYNSPLFF.

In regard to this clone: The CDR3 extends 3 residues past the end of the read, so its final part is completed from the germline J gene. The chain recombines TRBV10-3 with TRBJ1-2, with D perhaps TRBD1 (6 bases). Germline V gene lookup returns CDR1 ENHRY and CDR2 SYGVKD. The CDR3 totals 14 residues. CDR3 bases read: TGTGCCATCGGCAACGGACAGTTGGGGAATGAC. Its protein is CAIGNGQLGND. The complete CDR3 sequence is CAIGNGQLGNDYTF.

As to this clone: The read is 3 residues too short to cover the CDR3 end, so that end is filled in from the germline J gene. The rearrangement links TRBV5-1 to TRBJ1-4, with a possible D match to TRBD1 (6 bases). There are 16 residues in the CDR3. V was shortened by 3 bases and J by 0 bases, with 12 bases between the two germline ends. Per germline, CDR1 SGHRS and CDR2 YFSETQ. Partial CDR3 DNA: TGCGCCAGCAGCTCCAGACAGGCGCCAACTAATGAAAAA. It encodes CASSSRQAPTNEK. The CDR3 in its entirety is CASSSRQAPTNEKLFF.

CDR3 bases read: TGTGCCAGCAGCCAAGAAGTTGTAGCGGGAGTCAATGAG. It codes for CASSQEVVAGVNE. The full CDR3 sequence reads CASSQEVVAGVNEQFF. J is TRBJ2-1 and V is TRBV3-1 (or the pseudogene TRBV3-2); TRBD2 aligns across 9 bases. The read gets to within 3 residues of the CDR3 end, and the germline J gene fills in the rest. The V and J ends lost 0 bases and 6 bases, in that order; junction bases with no gene match: 6. The CDR3 runs 16 residues. Germline V gene lookup returns CDR1 LGHDT and CDR2 YNNKEL (reference sequence).

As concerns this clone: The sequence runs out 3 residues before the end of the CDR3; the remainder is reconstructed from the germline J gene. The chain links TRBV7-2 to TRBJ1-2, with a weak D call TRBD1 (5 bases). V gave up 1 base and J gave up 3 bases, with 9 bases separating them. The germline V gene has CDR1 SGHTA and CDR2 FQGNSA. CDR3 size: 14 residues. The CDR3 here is CASSLGLGHYGYTF. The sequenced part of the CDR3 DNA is TGTGCCAGCAGCTTAGGCTTGGGGCACTATGGC.

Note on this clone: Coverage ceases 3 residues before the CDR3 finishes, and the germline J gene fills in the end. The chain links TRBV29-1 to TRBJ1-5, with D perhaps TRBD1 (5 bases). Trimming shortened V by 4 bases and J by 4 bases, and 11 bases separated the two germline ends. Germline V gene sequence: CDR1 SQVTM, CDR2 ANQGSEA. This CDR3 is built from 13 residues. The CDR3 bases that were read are TGCAGCGTTGCCCGGGGGGAAAATCAGCCC. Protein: CSVARGENQP. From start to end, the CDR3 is CSVARGENQPQHF.

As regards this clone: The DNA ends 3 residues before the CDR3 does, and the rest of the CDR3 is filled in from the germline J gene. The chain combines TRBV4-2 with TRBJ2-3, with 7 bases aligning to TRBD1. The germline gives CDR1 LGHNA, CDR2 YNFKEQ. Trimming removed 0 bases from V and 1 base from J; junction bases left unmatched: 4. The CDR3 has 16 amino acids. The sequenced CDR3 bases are TGTGCCAGCAGCCAAGATGAAAGGGGGCGCACAGATACG. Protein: CASSQDERGRTDT. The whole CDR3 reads CASSQDERGRTDTQYF.

The CDR3: CASLSNPGGEKLFF. CDR3 DNA, as far as it was read: TGTGCCAGCCTCTCGAATCCGGGGGGAGAAAAG. The genes are TRBV6-2 or TRBV6-3 and TRBJ2-2; the match to TRBD2 covers 7 bases. Read coverage stops 3 residues before the CDR3 terminus; the germline J gene supplies the remainder. The CDR3 length is 14 residues. Germline lookup yields CDR1 MNHEY and CDR2 SVGEGT.

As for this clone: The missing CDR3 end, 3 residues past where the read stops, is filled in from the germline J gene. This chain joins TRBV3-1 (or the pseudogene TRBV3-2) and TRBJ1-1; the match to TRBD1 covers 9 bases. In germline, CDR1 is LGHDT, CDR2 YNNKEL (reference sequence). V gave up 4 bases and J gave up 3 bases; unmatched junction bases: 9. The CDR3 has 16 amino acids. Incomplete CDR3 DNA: TGTGCCAGCAGCCCCACAGGGGGCAGGGGGTACACTGAA. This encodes CASSPTGGRGYTE. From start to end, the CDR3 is CASSPTGGRGYTEAFF.

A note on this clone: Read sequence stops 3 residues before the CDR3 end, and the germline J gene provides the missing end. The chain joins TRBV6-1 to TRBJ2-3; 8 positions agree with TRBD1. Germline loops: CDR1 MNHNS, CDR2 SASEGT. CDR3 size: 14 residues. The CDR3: CASSELDRGQPQYF. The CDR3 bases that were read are TGTGCCAGCAGTGAATTAGACAGGGGACAGCCG.

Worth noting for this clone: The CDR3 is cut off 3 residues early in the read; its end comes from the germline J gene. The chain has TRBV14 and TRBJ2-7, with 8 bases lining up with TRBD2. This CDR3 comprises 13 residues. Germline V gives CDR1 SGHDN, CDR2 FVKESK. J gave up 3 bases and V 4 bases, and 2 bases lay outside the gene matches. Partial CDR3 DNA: TGTGCCAGCAGCCGGCGGGGGGACTACGAG. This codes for CASSRRGDYE. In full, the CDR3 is CASSRRGDYEQYF.

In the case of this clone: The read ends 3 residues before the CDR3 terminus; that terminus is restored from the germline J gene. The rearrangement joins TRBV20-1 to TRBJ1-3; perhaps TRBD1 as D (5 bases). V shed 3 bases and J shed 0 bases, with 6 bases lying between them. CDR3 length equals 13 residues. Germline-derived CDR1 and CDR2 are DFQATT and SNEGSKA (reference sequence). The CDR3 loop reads CSASTGSGNTIYF. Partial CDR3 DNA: TGCAGTGCTAGTACAGGCTCTGGAAACACC.

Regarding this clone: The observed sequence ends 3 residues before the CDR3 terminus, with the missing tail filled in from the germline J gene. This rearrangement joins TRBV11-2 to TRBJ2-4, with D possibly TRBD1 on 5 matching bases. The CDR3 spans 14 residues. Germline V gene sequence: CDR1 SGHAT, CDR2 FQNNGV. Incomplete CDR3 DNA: TGTGCCAGCAGCCTTAGGACAACGAATCAGCCT. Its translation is CASSLRTTNQP. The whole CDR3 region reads CASSLRTTNQPQYF.